Below, one T cell receptor (beta chain) is given with its context. Its antigen is unidentified. This sample is part of a study of cytomegalovirus exposure and HLA in healthy donors. Findings of the study overall: A reported reduction in N-insertions relative to the approximately 690-donor mean was seen in an Asian-associated ancestry cluster in a later analysis.

The PCR used 60 Vbeta and 13 Jbeta primers. Repertoires were generated with immunoSEQ multiplex PCR, while TCRdb's copy carries only in-frame clones and drops some. The data contain about 160,000 clones, about 80% of them singletons. V lost 6 bases and J lost 8, with 15 bases in between. Germline V CDR1 and CDR2: SGHNT, YYREEE (reference sequence). This CDR3 comprises 14 residues. The gene calls are TRBV5-4 and TRBJ1-6; no clear D. This TCR was recovered from a woman aged 50 to 60 in good health and CMV-seronegative. Sequenced input: PBMCs. DNA of the CDR3: TGTGCCAGCACCGTTCTGGGAGTTGATTCACCCCTCCACTTT. Translating gives CASTVLGVDSPLHF.